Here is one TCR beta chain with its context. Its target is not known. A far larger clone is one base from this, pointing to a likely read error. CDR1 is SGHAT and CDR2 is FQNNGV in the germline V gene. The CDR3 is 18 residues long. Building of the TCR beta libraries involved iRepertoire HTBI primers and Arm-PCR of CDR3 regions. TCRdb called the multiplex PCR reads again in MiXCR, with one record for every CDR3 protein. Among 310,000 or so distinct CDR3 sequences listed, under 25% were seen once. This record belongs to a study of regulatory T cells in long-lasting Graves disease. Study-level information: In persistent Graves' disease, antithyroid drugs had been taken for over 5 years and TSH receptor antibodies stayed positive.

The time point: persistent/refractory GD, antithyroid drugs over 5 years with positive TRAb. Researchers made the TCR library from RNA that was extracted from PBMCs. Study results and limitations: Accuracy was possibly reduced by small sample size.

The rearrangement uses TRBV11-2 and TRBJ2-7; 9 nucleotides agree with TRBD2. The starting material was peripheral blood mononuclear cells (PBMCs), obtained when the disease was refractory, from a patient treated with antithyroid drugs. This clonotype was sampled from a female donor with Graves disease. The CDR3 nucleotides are TGCGCCAGCAACCGAGACCTGATAACTAGCGGGTTTGCACACGAGCAGTACTTC. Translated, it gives CASNRDLITSGFAHEQYF. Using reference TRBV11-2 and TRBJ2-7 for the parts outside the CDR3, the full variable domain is EAGVAQSPRYKIIEKRQSVAFWCNPISGHATLYWYQQILGQGPKLLIQFQNNGVVDDSQLPKDRFSAERLKGVDSTLKIQPAKLEDSAVYLCASNRDLITSGFAHEQYFGPGTRLTVT.